The TCR beta chain under discussion was sequenced for a study of blood T cell repertoires in COVID-19. Looking at the study overall: Whether acute or convalescent, the COVID-19 samples came from the United States, Italy and Spain.

Clones were read by immunoSEQ multiplex PCR, and TCRdb kept only the in-frame ones, dropping some. Of about 150,000 clones in the sample, 85% were seen once. Patients at the Seattle site were enrolled during active infection and followed longitudinally. The CDR3 length is 14 residues. The V and J ends lost 3 bases and 4 bases respectively, with 13 bases between them. CDR1 and CDR2 (germline): SGHRS, YFSETQ. This clonotype was obtained from a woman aged 55-69 years with COVID-19, enrolled during active disease. The sequencing input was peripheral blood. The V and J genes are TRBV5-1 and TRBJ2-5; D might be TRBD1 (6 bases). The CDR3 loop is CASSSPQGPETQYF. The CDR3 region has the DNA TGCGCCAGCAGCTCTCCCCAGGGGCCAGAGACCCAGTACTTC.